One sample yielded the 16 T cell receptor beta chains listed below, sequenced in a study of shared clonotypes between healthy human individuals. The naive CD8 subset, CD45RO-negative cells positively selected for CCR7, excluded terminally differentiated effector memory CD45RA+ cells. The assay was immunoSEQ multiplex PCR, and TCRdb's table has in-frame clones only and misses some. The sample has more than 2 million clones; about 93% are singletons. Sequencing was carried out using naive CD8+ T cells from PBMCs. These receptors all come from a man aged 18 to 30 in good health. Some clones in this sample may be carry-over from other donors' samples.

The V call is TRBV28, the J call TRBJ2-6; D not certain. V was cut by 2 bases and J by 2 bases, with 10 bases left in between. CDR1 and CDR2 (germline): MDHEN, SYDVKM. The length of the CDR3 is 16 residues. This chain's CDR3 is CASSLTPQPGANVLTF. The DNA of the CDR3 is TGTGCCAGCAGTTTAACTCCACAGCCTGGGGCCAACGTCCTGACTTTC.

The gene calls are TRBV15 and TRBJ2-7, with 9 bases that match TRBD1. The CDR3 totals 14 residues. Germline V lookup: CDR1 LNHNV, CDR2 YYDKDF (reference sequence). J lost 5 bases, V lost 2 bases, and 4 bases had no gene match. This CDR3 reads CATSRRTGVDEQYF. In nucleotides, the CDR3 is TGTGCCACCAGCAGAAGGACAGGGGTCGACGAGCAGTACTTC.

CDR3 DNA: TGTGCCAGCAGCCGACCCTCGTCCGGGACATTCACAGATACGCAGTATTTT. Its protein product is CASSRPSSGTFTDTQYF. The gene calls are TRBV7-2 and TRBJ2-3; possible D gene TRBD1, 6 bases. Deletions cut 5 bases from V and 2 bases from J, with 20 bases between. Germline values: CDR1 SGHTA, CDR2 FQGNSA. The CDR3 consists of 17 residues.

Points on this clone: The sample contains more than one DNA sequence encoding this CDR3. J is TRBJ2-5 and V is TRBV7-9, with D maybe TRBD1 (5 bases). This CDR3 contains 13 residues. Per the germline V gene, CDR1 is SEHNR and CDR2 is FQNEAQ (reference sequence). V shed 1 base and J shed 5 bases, with 8 bases lying between them. The CDR3 nucleotides read TGTGCCAGCAGCTTAGAGGCAGGGGAGACCCAGTACTTC. The encoded protein is CASSLEAGETQYF.

This chain connects TRBV11-3 to TRBJ1-1, with D tentatively TRBD1 (6 bases). Germline-derived CDR1 and CDR2 are SGHNT and YENEEA. V was trimmed by 4 bases and J by 5 bases, leaving 11 bases between them. This CDR3 has 13 amino acids. The CDR3 bases are TGTGCCAGCAGCTGGACAGTGGGAACTGAAGCTTTCTTT. Protein: CASSWTVGTEAFF.

V is TRBV28 and J is TRBJ2-7, with D tentatively TRBD1 or TRBD2 (5 bases each). Per the germline V gene, CDR1 is MDHEN and CDR2 is SYDVKM. The CDR3 is 13 residues long. The germline V and J ends were trimmed by 1 base and 6 bases, with 10 bases remaining between them. CDR3 loop: CASSLSGTGEQYF. The CDR3 coding sequence is TGTGCCAGCAGTTTATCGGGGACCGGCGAGCAGTACTTC. The full variable domain, completed using reference TRBV28 and TRBJ2-7, is DVKVTQSSRYLVKRTGEKVFLECVQDMDHENMFWYRQDPGLGLRLIYFSYDVKMKEKGDIPEGYSVSREKKERFSLILESASTNQTSMYLCASSLSGTGEQYFGPGTRLTVT.

This clone was found once. V and J are TRBV7-8 and TRBJ2-7; D call uncertain. The CDR3 runs to 16 residues. The germline CDR1 and CDR2 sequences are SGHVS and FQNEAQ. V gave up 2 bases and J gave up 6 bases, with 20 bases separating them. The CDR3 spells CASSLRPGPVFGEQYF. DNA for the CDR3: TGTGCCAGCAGCTTAAGGCCGGGCCCGGTTTTTGGCGAGCAGTACTTC.

Of note for this clone: The sample carries other DNA sequences with the same CDR3. The chain employs TRBV27 and TRBJ2-7; possibly TRBD2 for D (6 bases). V was pared by 11 bases and J by 0 bases, with 8 bases between. Germline V gives CDR1 MNHEY, CDR2 SMNVEV (reference sequence). The CDR3 has 11 amino acids. This CDR3 is CAVGLSYEQYF. For the CDR3, the DNA is TGTGCCGTGGGACTCTCCTACGAGCAGTACTTC.

This rearrangement joins TRBV29-1 to TRBJ2-1; TRBD2 aligns across 9 bases. Germline V gene lookup returns CDR1 SQVTM and CDR2 ANQGSEA. V trimming: 7 bases; J trimming: 0 bases; junction bases outside the gene matches: 13. CDR3 length: 17 amino acids. CDR3: CSASGTSHLSSYNEQFF. The CDR3, as DNA: TGCAGCGCGTCCGGGACTAGCCACCTGAGCTCCTACAATGAGCAGTTCTTC.

This chain connects TRBV4-1 to TRBJ2-7, with 7 bases lining up with TRBD2. Germline V CDR1 and CDR2: MGHRA, YSYEKL. CDR3 length equals 16 residues. With V trimmed by 4 bases and J by 2 bases, 11 bases remained unmatched. The CDR3 sequence: CASSLREAGATYEQYF. CDR3 DNA sequence: TGCGCCAGCAGCCTTCGGGAGGCGGGAGCAACCTACGAGCAGTACTTC.

The table lists this clone with a count of one. This chain links TRBV2 with TRBJ1-4, with D perhaps matching TRBD1 (5 bases). The germline gives CDR1 SNHLY, CDR2 FYNNEI. V dropped 6 bases and J dropped 3 bases, with 17 bases sitting between them. CDR3 length: 16 residues. The CDR3 DNA sequence: TGTGCCAGCAGAGGAAGGGGAAATGGGCCTAATGAAAAACTGTTTTTT. It specifies CASRGRGNGPNEKLFF.

This chain links TRBV19 with TRBJ1-5; 7 nucleotides agree with TRBD1. This CDR3 is built from 14 residues. J gave up 6 bases and V 5 bases, and 7 bases lay outside the gene matches. Looked up from germline, CDR1 is LNHDA and CDR2 is SQIVND (reference sequence). The CDR3: CASSVRQGPQPQHF. In DNA form, the CDR3 reads TGTGCCAGTAGTGTCAGACAGGGTCCTCAGCCCCAGCATTTT.

The chain couples TRBV2 to TRBJ1-5; no clear D. CDR1 SNHLY and CDR2 FYNNEI come from the germline V gene. With 6 bases removed from V and 2 bases from J, the gap between germline ends came to 5 bases. This CDR3 has 12 residues. CDR3 coding DNA: TGTGCCAGCAGGGTTGGCAATCAGCCCCAGCATTTT. Translating gives CASRVGNQPQHF.

The chain combines TRBV5-1 with TRBJ2-7; D may be TRBD1 (6 bases). CDR3 length equals 13 residues. Trimming pared 4 bases from V and 2 bases from J, leaving 10 bases between. CDR1 SGHRS and CDR2 YFSETQ come from the germline V gene. The CDR3 loop reads CASSLWGPYEQYF. The CDR3 DNA reads as TGCGCCAGCAGCCTGTGGGGGCCCTACGAGCAGTACTTC.

The chain uses TRBV28 and TRBJ2-7; 7 positions match TRBD1. The length of the CDR3 is 15 residues. Trimming cost V 6 bases and J 3 bases; bases outside gene matches: 11. Germline values: CDR1 MDHEN, CDR2 SYDVKM. Written as DNA, the CDR3 is TGTGCCAGCAGAAACATCGGGACAGCTTTCTACGAGCAGTACTTC. Translated, it gives CASRNIGTAFYEQYF.

This sequence joins TRBV4-1 and TRBJ1-1, with 9 bases identical to TRBD1. There are 15 residues in the CDR3. After removal of 1 base from V and 5 bases from J, the junction contained 5 bases not matched to a gene. Germline CDR1 and CDR2: MGHRA and YSYEKL. CDR3 nucleotide sequence: TGCGCCAGCAGCCAAGCTACAGGGGGCCGTACTGAAGCTTTCTTT. Translation gives CASSQATGGRTEAFF.